The clone carrying this T cell receptor (beta chain) appeared once. The record originates from a study of blood T cell repertoires in COVID-19. The method was immunoSEQ multiplex PCR; TCRdb's version includes in-frame clones alone and lacks a portion of them. This table has over 80,000 clones, over 75% appearing once. The V gene lost 2 bases and the J gene lost 8 bases, with 12 bases spanning the gap. The CDR3 runs to 13 residues. CDR1 is MDHEN, CDR2 SYDVKM, per germline. Source material: peripheral blood. V gene TRBV28 combines with J gene TRBJ1-2; D unclear. The TCR comes from a human donor in a cohort sampled during active COVID-19. The DNA for the CDR3 is TGTGCCAGCAGTTTAAGCGGAGCGGGGGGCTACACCTTC. Translating gives CASSLSGAGGYTF.